The 18 T cell receptor beta chains below come from one sample, sequenced in a study of blood T cell repertoires in COVID-19. Using immunoSEQ multiplex PCR, the repertoire was profiled, and TCRdb retains in-frame clones only, with some absent. This repertoire shows about 380,000 clones, around 87% found once; its top ten account for about 1.5%. Sequenced input: PBMCs or T cells enriched from blood (not recorded which). The receptors here all came from a man aged 30 to 39 who had recovered from COVID-19.

Here the CDR3 DNA reads TGCGCCAGCAGAGTATCTGGGGGGACGCAGTATTTT. As protein: CASRVSGGTQYF. The chain is built from TRBV10-2 and TRBJ2-3; possibly TRBD2 for D (6 bases). Trimming removed 6 bases from V and 9 bases from J, with 13 bases in between. This CDR3 comprises 12 residues. Germline V gives CDR1 WSHSY, CDR2 SAAADI.

The chain carries TRBV12-5 and TRBJ1-3; D might be TRBD1 (5 bases). Germline V gene sequence: CDR1 LGHNT, CDR2 FRNRAP. The CDR3 length is 17 residues. Trimming took off 2 bases at V and 1 base at J, with 15 bases between the two ends. The CDR3 DNA follows: TGTGCTAGTGGTTTGTGGGGCAGAATTCCATCTGGAAACACCATATATTTT. Protein product: CASGLWGRIPSGNTIYF. Using reference TRBV12-5 and TRBJ1-3 for the parts outside the CDR3, the full variable domain is DARVTQTPRHKVTEMGQEVTMRCQPILGHNTVFWYRQTMMQGLELLAYFRNRAPLDDSGMPKDRFSAEMPDATLATLKIQPSEPRDSAVYFCASGLWGRIPSGNTIYFGEGSWLTVV.

The genes are TRBV12-5 and TRBJ1-2, with D unresolved. This CDR3 has 13 amino acids. In germline, CDR1 is LGHNT, CDR2 FRNRAP. V lost 6 bases and J lost 7, with 15 bases in between. CDR3 bases: TGTGCTAGTGGAATGCAGGTGTACTCTGGCTACACCTTC. This gives the protein CASGMQVYSGYTF.

This chain uses TRBV18 with TRBJ1-1; unclear D gene. The CDR3 length is 14 residues. Germline assignment: CDR1 KGHSH and CDR2 LQKENI. The germline V and J ends were trimmed by 3 bases and 2 bases, with 10 bases remaining between them. The CDR3 is CASSPGEGNTEAFF. The CDR3 DNA follows: TGTGCCAGCTCACCTGGTGAGGGCAACACTGAAGCTTTCTTT.

The chain uses TRBV30 and TRBJ2-7; D may be TRBD1 (6 bases). This CDR3 is built from 12 residues. V was shortened by 7 bases and J by 0 bases, with 10 bases between the two germline ends. From germline, CDR1 is GTSNPN and CDR2 SVGIG (reference sequence). The CDR3 DNA follows: TGTGCCTCGACAGGCCCCTCCTACGAGCAGTACTTC. Protein: CASTGPSYEQYF.

This clone was found once. The chain is built from TRBV19 and TRBJ1-3, with TRBD1 identical over 7 bases. The J segment lost 4 bases and the V segment lost 5 bases, leaving 8 bases of the junction unmatched. CDR1 and CDR2 (germline): LNHDA, SQIVND (reference sequence). The CDR3 is 15 residues long. The CDR3 nucleotides are TGTGCCAGTAGTGTCTTTACAGGGGCGGGAAACACCATATATTTT. It encodes CASSVFTGAGNTIYF.

The chain joins TRBV10-3 to TRBJ2-7; 9 nucleotides match TRBD1. The V gene's germline CDR1 is ENHRY and CDR2 SYGVKD. Losses at the gene ends were 2 bases for V and 4 bases for J; bases not matched to a gene: 3. This CDR3 has 14 amino acids. CDR3 sequence: CAISETGGAYEQYF. In nucleotides, the CDR3 is TGTGCCATCAGTGAGACAGGGGGCGCATACGAGCAGTACTTC.

CDR3 DNA sequence: TGTGCCAGCAGCTTAGTGGGGGGGCCGAACACCGGGGAGCTGTTTTTT. It translates to CASSLVGGPNTGELFF. The chain couples TRBV7-6 to TRBJ2-2, with a tentative D call TRBD2 (7 bases). V was cut by 1 base and J by 0 bases, with 9 bases left in between. The CDR3 is made up of 16 amino acids. Germline lookup yields CDR1 SGHVS and CDR2 FNYEAQ.

The CDR3: CASSYPGEVTEAFF. The CDR3 DNA follows: TGTGCCAGCAGCTACCCCGGGGAGGTCACTGAAGCTTTCTTT. This rearrangement joins TRBV7-9 to TRBJ1-1; D not certain. The CDR3 runs to 14 residues. Germline assignment: CDR1 SEHNR and CDR2 FQNEAQ (reference sequence). Trimming removed 4 bases from V and 4 bases from J, with 13 bases in between.

The rearrangement uses TRBV19 and TRBJ2-5, with 11 bases identical to TRBD1. J was trimmed by 2 bases and V by 3 bases; bases with no gene match: 2. Germline assignment: CDR1 LNHDA and CDR2 SQIVND (reference sequence). The CDR3 has 15 residues. CDR3 sequence (DNA): TGTGCCAGTAGTATGGACAGGGGGCGACAAGAGACCCAGTACTTC. This codes for CASSMDRGRQETQYF.

This clone came up once. V usage is TRBV6-6 and J usage is TRBJ1-5; perhaps TRBD1 as D (5 bases). The CDR3 totals 16 residues. V was clipped by 2 bases and J by 6 bases, with 17 bases between them. The germline CDR1 and CDR2 sequences are MNHNY and SVGAGI (reference sequence). The CDR3 DNA sequence: TGTGCCAGCAGTTACAGCTGGCAGGGATTGAGTCAGCCCCAGCATTTT. Residues: CASSYSWQGLSQPQHF.

This clone was picked up a small number of times. The chain has TRBV4-2 and TRBJ2-7, with a possible D match to TRBD1 (6 bases). Germline V lookup: CDR1 LGHNA, CDR2 YNFKEQ. The CDR3 spans 13 residues. V was clipped by 1 base and J by 7 bases, with 11 bases between them. CDR3 nucleotide sequence: TGTGCCAGCAGCCAAGGGGGGCTGGTTGAGCAGTACTTC. Amino acid sequence: CASSQGGLVEQYF.

The chain employs TRBV27 and TRBJ1-1, with TRBD1 identical over 7 bases. With 4 bases clipped from V and 6 bases from J, the junction kept 11 bases outside the gene matches. CDR1 MNHEY and CDR2 SMNVEV come from the germline V gene (reference sequence). The CDR3 has 15 amino acids. The chain's CDR3 is CASSYDRAVGAEAFF. CDR3 DNA: TGTGCCAGCAGTTATGACAGGGCAGTTGGGGCTGAAGCTTTCTTT.

There are a few counts of this clone. The chain combines TRBV7-8 with TRBJ2-1, with 10 bases matching TRBD2. The length of the CDR3 is 19 residues. Looked up from germline, CDR1 is SGHVS and CDR2 is FQNEAQ. Unmatched junction bases numbered 14, after V lost 2 bases and J lost 4 bases. CDR3 sequence: CASSLLRLAGAQRYNEQFF. The CDR3 DNA reads TGTGCCAGCAGCTTACTTCGTCTAGCGGGGGCCCAGCGGTACAATGAGCAGTTCTTC. The whole variable domain, remainder taken from reference TRBV7-8 and TRBJ2-1, is GAGVSQSPRYKVAKRGQDVALRCDPISGHVSLFWYQQALGQGPEFLTYFQNEAQLDKSGLPSDRFFAERPEGSVSTLKIQRTQQEDSAVYLCASSLLRLAGAQRYNEQFFGPGTRLTVL.

The chain recombines TRBV4-1 with TRBJ2-1, with TRBD1 matching over 9 bases. The CDR3 is 16 amino acids. Looked up from germline, CDR1 is MGHRA and CDR2 is YSYEKL. The V segment lost 1 base and the J segment 6 bases; nucleotides outside the gene matches: 7. The CDR3 here is CASSQVSGQGRNEQFF. As DNA, the CDR3 is TGCGCCAGCAGCCAAGTATCGGGACAGGGACGCAATGAGCAGTTCTTC.

On this clone itself: In the same sample, other DNA sequences code for this CDR3. The rearrangement links TRBV9 to TRBJ2-5, with D maybe TRBD1 (5 bases). The germline CDR1 and CDR2 sequences are SGDLS and YYNGEE. This CDR3 is 14 amino acids long. V lost 0 bases, J lost 2 bases, and 8 bases lay in between. The CDR3 nucleotides read TGTGCCAGCAGCGTAGGTCAGGGTCAAGAGACCCAGTACTTC. Amino acids: CASSVGQGQETQYF.

The sample holds a few counts of this clone. V usage is TRBV7-9 and J usage is TRBJ2-7, with 14 positions matching TRBD2. J was trimmed by 1 base and V by 5 bases; bases with no gene match: 10. CDR3 size: 18 residues. Per the germline V gene, CDR1 is SEHNR and CDR2 is FQNEAQ (reference sequence). The CDR3 bases are TGTGCCAGCAGCCCTCAAGGGACTAGCGGGGGACCTTCCTACGAGCAGTACTTC. This translates into CASSPQGTSGGPSYEQYF.

The chain recombines TRBV27 with TRBJ2-1, with 8 bases lining up with TRBD2. The CDR3 runs 15 residues. Losses at the gene ends were 3 bases for V and 4 bases for J; bases not matched to a gene: 5. Germline CDR1 and CDR2: MNHEY and SMNVEV (reference sequence). This CDR3 reads CASSFSGGPYNEQFF. The DNA for the CDR3 is TGTGCCAGCAGTTTTTCGGGGGGGCCGTACAATGAGCAGTTCTTC.